The rows below give T cell receptor beta chains drawn from one sample of a study of monozygotic twins with cystic fibrosis. Assay: immunoSEQ multiplex PCR; the TCRdb copy retains only in-frame clones and omits some. The sample includes about 15,000 clones, over 95% of them seen just once. The sample consisted of blood. These receptors were obtained from a girl aged 2-10 years with cystic fibrosis. CDR3s include the opening cysteine and the closing phenylalanine or tryptophan. The D gene is left open where the match is weak. Size is stated for part of the rows, as once, few or many counts, or as a class when the clone is expanded.

clone_size j_call v_call d_call cdr3_length cdr3_aa cdr3_nt
few TRBJ1-5 TRBV19 NA 13 CASSSWDNQPQHF TGTGCCAGTAGTAGCTGGGACAATCAGCCCCAGCATTTT
NA TRBJ2-5 TRBV29-1 TRBD2 12 CSGLSGEETQYF TGCAGCGGACTTAGCGGGGAGGAGACCCAGTACTTC
once TRBJ1-1 TRBV6-1 TRBD1 14 CANNERQGVAEAFF TGTGCCAACAACGAGCGACAGGGAGTGGCCGAAGCTTTCTTT
NA TRBJ2-3 TRBV10-3 TRBD2 20 CAIRPGLAGGPETSTDTQYF TGTGCCATCAGACCAGGACTAGCGGGGGGGCCGGAGACCAGCACAGATACGCAGTATTTT
NA TRBJ1-4 TRBV6-5 NA 15 CASSPDVAPNEKLFF TGTGCCAGCAGCCCCGATGTAGCGCCTAATGAAAAACTGTTTTTT
NA TRBJ2-3 TRBV2 TRBD1 16 CASSELPTGSTDTQYF TGTGCCAGCAGTGAACTGCCGACAGGGAGCACAGATACGCAGTATTTT
NA TRBJ2-1 TRBV9 NA 15 CASSVEGVPYNEQFF TGTGCCAGCAGCGTAGAGGGGGTACCCTACAATGAGCAGTTCTTC
NA TRBJ1-4 TRBV18 NA 16 CASSPNRDRVNEKLFF TGTGCCAGCTCACCGAACAGGGATAGAGTAAATGAAAAACTGTTTTTT
NA TRBJ1-2 TRBV2 NA 15 CASRPPDRPGWAYTF TGTGCCAGCAGACCCCCTGACAGGCCGGGGTGGGCCTACACCTTC
NA TRBJ2-7 TRBV27 NA 12 CASTSGSYEQYF TGTGCCAGCACCTCCGGCTCCTACGAGCAGTACTTC
NA TRBJ1-2 TRBV19 NA 13 CASSISVGVGYTF TGTGCCAGTAGTATCTCGGTGGGGGTTGGCTACACCTTC
NA TRBJ2-1 TRBV7-2 NA 13 CASSPPSVAEQFF TGTGCCAGCAGTCCCCCCAGTGTGGCTGAGCAGTTCTTC
NA TRBJ2-3 TRBV6-6 NA 13 CASSRLGEDTQYF TGTGCCAGCAGTCGCCTGGGGGAAGATACGCAGTATTTT
NA TRBJ1-6 TRBV28 NA 13 CASLGVYNSPLHF TGTGCCAGCTTGGGGGTTTATAATTCACCCCTCCACTTT
NA TRBJ2-7 TRBV29-1 TRBD1 13 CSALTGVSYEQYF TGCAGCGCTCTTACAGGGGTCTCCTACGAGCAGTACTTC
NA TRBJ2-2 TRBV25-1 NA 15 CASSDLTGNTGELFF TGTGCCAGCAGTGATTTGACGGGGAACACCGGGGAGCTGTTTTTT
NA TRBJ1-3 TRBV18 NA 15 CASSRRVYSGNTIYF TGTGCCAGCTCACGTCGAGTTTACTCTGGAAACACCATATATTTT
NA TRBJ2-1 TRBV2 NA 13 CASPSQGINEQFF TGTGCCAGCCCATCACAAGGGATCAATGAGCAGTTCTTC
NA TRBJ1-3 TRBV13 TRBD1 15 CASSRQGNFGNTIYF TGTGCCAGCAGCAGACAGGGTAACTTTGGAAACACCATATATTTT